A selection of T cell receptor beta chains follows, all from one sample in a study of patients and donors after allogeneic stem cell transplantation. TCRdb re-called the RT-PCR reads through MiXCR, storing one row per CDR3 protein. This sample has hundreds of thousands of distinct CDR3 sequences; around 15% occur once, and the top ten carry around 7.9%. The sample was blood, either unsorted or a sorted T cell fraction (not recorded which). The receptors derive from a human donor who was either an allogeneic HSCT recipient or a stem cell or donor lymphocyte infusion donor (not recorded which). It is not recorded whose cells these are; they may come from a transplant donor. The CDR3 runs from the conserved cysteine through the conserved F or W. Fields, in order: CDR3 length, D gene, J gene, clone size, V gene, CDR3 protein, CDR3 DNA. A D gene is named only where the DNA matches it firmly. The size of a clone is reported for some rows only, either as once, few or many, or as a class for expanded clones.

CDR3 length: 15
D gene: NA
J gene: TRBJ2-3
clone size: few
V gene: TRBV9
CDR3 protein: CASSVAPLITDTQYF
CDR3 DNA: TGTGCCAGCAGCGTAGCCCCCCTGATCACAGATACGCAGTATTTT

CDR3 length: 14
D gene: NA
J gene: TRBJ2-7
clone size: NA
V gene: TRBV7-2
CDR3 protein: CASRKGDGGYEQYF
CDR3 DNA: TGTGCCAGCCGAAAAGGGGACGGGGGATACGAGCAGTACTTC

CDR3 length: 14
D gene: NA
J gene: TRBJ2-7
clone size: many
V gene: TRBV10-3
CDR3 protein: CAITNRQRPYEQYF
CDR3 DNA: TGTGCCATCACCAACCGACAGCGCCCCTACGAGCAGTACTTC

CDR3 length: 13
D gene: TRBD1
J gene: TRBJ1-3
clone size: few
V gene: TRBV29-1
CDR3 protein: CSVGGQGGNTIYF
CDR3 DNA: TGCAGCGTTGGAGGACAGGGTGGAAACACCATATATTTT

CDR3 length: 16
D gene: NA
J gene: TRBJ2-1
clone size: many
V gene: TRBV29-1
CDR3 protein: CSVESGRSRAYNEQFF
CDR3 DNA: TGCAGCGTTGAGTCCGGCCGGTCCAGAGCCTACAATGAGCAGTTCTTC

CDR3 length: 16
D gene: TRBD2
J gene: TRBJ2-1
clone size: NA
V gene: TRBV24-1
CDR3 protein: CATSDRTRAGWNEQFF
CDR3 DNA: TGTGCCACCAGTGACCGGACCCGAGCGGGATGGAATGAGCAGTTCTTC

CDR3 length: 16
D gene: NA
J gene: TRBJ2-5
clone size: NA
V gene: TRBV6-2/TRBV6-3
CDR3 protein: CASSLRGTPNQETQYF
CDR3 DNA: TGTGCCAGCAGCCTACGGGGGACACCAAATCAAGAGACCCAGTACTTC

CDR3 length: 13
D gene: NA
J gene: TRBJ1-1
clone size: many
V gene: TRBV4-1
CDR3 protein: CASSQGGLTEAFF
CDR3 DNA: TGCGCCAGCAGCCAAGGGGGTCTGACTGAAGCTTTCTTT

CDR3 length: 17
D gene: NA
J gene: TRBJ2-1
clone size: NA
V gene: TRBV6-2/TRBV6-3
CDR3 protein: CASSYSSWTGNNNEQFF
CDR3 DNA: TGTGCCAGCAGTTACTCTTCGTGGACGGGGAACAACAATGAGCAGTTCTTC

CDR3 length: 13
D gene: NA
J gene: TRBJ1-1
clone size: NA
V gene: TRBV5-1
CDR3 protein: CASSLSGATEAFF
CDR3 DNA: TGCGCCAGCAGCTTGTCCGGGGCCACTGAAGCTTTCTTT

CDR3 length: 14
D gene: NA
J gene: TRBJ1-1
clone size: NA
V gene: TRBV10-2
CDR3 protein: CASSPLARNTEAFF
CDR3 DNA: TGCGCCAGCAGTCCTCTCGCTCGGAACACTGAAGCTTTCTTT

CDR3 length: 14
D gene: TRBD2
J gene: TRBJ2-7
clone size: few
V gene: TRBV27
CDR3 protein: CASSVLAGAYEQYF
CDR3 DNA: TGTGCCAGCAGTGTACTAGCGGGAGCCTACGAGCAGTACTTC

CDR3 length: 16
D gene: NA
J gene: TRBJ1-5
clone size: NA
V gene: TRBV12-3/TRBV12-4
CDR3 protein: CASSLWLHHSNQPQHF
CDR3 DNA: TGTGCCAGCAGTTTATGGCTACACCATAGCAATCAGCCCCAGCATTTT

CDR3 length: 13
D gene: NA
J gene: TRBJ1-5
clone size: few
V gene: TRBV11-2
CDR3 protein: CASSLGDGQPQHF
CDR3 DNA: TGTGCCAGCAGCTTAGGGGACGGTCAGCCCCAGCATTTT

CDR3 length: 8
D gene: NA
J gene: TRBJ2-3
clone size: NA
V gene: TRBV2
CDR3 protein: CASRAQYF
CDR3 DNA: TGTGCCAGCAGGGCGCAGTATTTT

CDR3 length: 16
D gene: TRBD2
J gene: TRBJ2-1
clone size: few
V gene: TRBV28
CDR3 protein: CASSFSGRSNYNEQFF
CDR3 DNA: TGTGCCAGCAGTTTTAGCGGGAGGTCCAACTACAATGAGCAGTTCTTC

CDR3 length: 13
D gene: NA
J gene: TRBJ2-5
clone size: NA
V gene: TRBV2
CDR3 protein: CASRTFAQETQYF
CDR3 DNA: TGTGCCAGCAGAACATTCGCTCAAGAGACCCAGTACTTC

CDR3 length: 16
D gene: TRBD1
J gene: TRBJ1-2
clone size: few
V gene: TRBV7-9
CDR3 protein: CASSLTEGTENYGYTF
CDR3 DNA: TGTGCCAGCAGCCTAACAGAGGGGACAGAAAACTATGGCTACACCTTC

CDR3 length: 13
D gene: NA
J gene: TRBJ1-6
clone size: NA
V gene: TRBV7-9
CDR3 protein: CASSQGANSPLHF
CDR3 DNA: TGTGCCAGCAGCCAAGGGGCCAATTCACCCCTCCACTTT

CDR3 length: 11
D gene: NA
J gene: TRBJ2-7
clone size: few
V gene: TRBV7-6
CDR3 protein: CAHQFSYEQYF
CDR3 DNA: TGTGCCCACCAGTTCTCCTACGAGCAGTACTTC

CDR3 length: 12
D gene: NA
J gene: TRBJ2-1
clone size: NA
V gene: TRBV20-1
CDR3 protein: CSARESQRRPFF
CDR3 DNA: TGCAGTGCTAGAGAATCTCAGAGGCGACCGTTCTTC

CDR3 length: 15
D gene: TRBD1
J gene: TRBJ2-5
clone size: few
V gene: TRBV6-5
CDR3 protein: CASSYPTGGGETQYF
CDR3 DNA: TGTGCCAGCAGTTACCCTACAGGGGGAGGAGAGACCCAGTACTTC

CDR3 length: 15
D gene: TRBD2
J gene: TRBJ2-1
clone size: many
V gene: TRBV12-3/TRBV12-4
CDR3 protein: CASSSAGGTNNEQFF
CDR3 DNA: TGTGCCAGCAGTTCTGCGGGGGGGACCAACAATGAGCAGTTCTTC

CDR3 length: 16
D gene: TRBD1
J gene: TRBJ2-7
clone size: many
V gene: TRBV5-1
CDR3 protein: CASSRDSGPPSYEQYF
CDR3 DNA: TGCGCCAGCAGTCGGGACAGCGGACCCCCTTCGTACGAGCAGTACTTC

CDR3 length: 12
D gene: NA
J gene: TRBJ2-1
clone size: few
V gene: TRBV7-2
CDR3 protein: CATEDSYNEQFF
CDR3 DNA: TGTGCCACAGAGGACTCCTACAATGAGCAGTTCTTC

CDR3 length: 17
D gene: NA
J gene: TRBJ1-5
clone size: few
V gene: TRBV12-3/TRBV12-4
CDR3 protein: CASSFKGVHRADQPQHF
CDR3 DNA: TGTGCCAGCAGTTTTAAAGGGGTACACAGGGCGGATCAGCCCCAGCATTTT

CDR3 length: 15
D gene: TRBD2
J gene: TRBJ2-2
clone size: NA
V gene: TRBV2
CDR3 protein: CAIRRASGNTGELFF
CDR3 DNA: TGTGCCATCCGGAGAGCTAGCGGGAACACCGGGGAGCTGTTTTTT

CDR3 length: 11
D gene: NA
J gene: TRBJ1-5
clone size: many
V gene: TRBV6-1
CDR3 protein: CASSGNQPQHF
CDR3 DNA: TGTGCCAGCAGTGGAAATCAGCCCCAGCATTTT

CDR3 length: 14
D gene: NA
J gene: TRBJ1-2
clone size: NA
V gene: TRBV20-1
CDR3 protein: CSAYSWRFWGGYTF
CDR3 DNA: TGCAGTGCTTACTCCTGGAGGTTTTGGGGAGGCTACACCTTC

CDR3 length: 16
D gene: TRBD2
J gene: TRBJ2-3
clone size: few
V gene: TRBV6-2/TRBV6-3
CDR3 protein: CASIPGAGAQGDTQYF
CDR3 DNA: TGTGCCAGCATCCCTGGAGCGGGGGCCCAGGGGGATACGCAGTATTTT

CDR3 length: 14
D gene: TRBD1
J gene: TRBJ1-4
clone size: NA
V gene: TRBV28
CDR3 protein: CASSSRTGGEKLFF
CDR3 DNA: TGTGCCAGCAGTTCTCGGACAGGTGGAGAAAAACTGTTTTTT

CDR3 length: 14
D gene: NA
J gene: TRBJ1-5
clone size: NA
V gene: TRBV19
CDR3 protein: CASSISYSNQPQHF
CDR3 DNA: TGTGCCAGTAGTATATCTTATAGCAATCAGCCCCAGCATTTT

CDR3 length: 13
D gene: NA
J gene: TRBJ1-5
clone size: NA
V gene: TRBV6-2/TRBV6-3
CDR3 protein: CASSYAGIQPQHF
CDR3 DNA: TGTGCCAGCAGTTACGCGGGAATTCAGCCCCAGCATTTT

CDR3 length: 14
D gene: TRBD1
J gene: TRBJ1-5
clone size: few
V gene: TRBV7-9
CDR3 protein: CASSPGTGFQPQHF
CDR3 DNA: TGTGCCAGCAGCCCCGGGACAGGGTTTCAGCCCCAGCATTTT

CDR3 length: 13
D gene: NA
J gene: TRBJ2-2
clone size: many
V gene: TRBV9
CDR3 protein: CASSQQGTGELFF
CDR3 DNA: TGTGCCAGCAGCCAGCAGGGGACCGGGGAGCTGTTTTTT

CDR3 length: 16
D gene: NA
J gene: TRBJ1-1
clone size: few
V gene: TRBV11-1
CDR3 protein: CASMPLGNSLNTEAFF
CDR3 DNA: TGTGCCAGCATGCCCTTGGGGAACAGCCTGAACACTGAAGCTTTCTTT

CDR3 length: 15
D gene: NA
J gene: TRBJ1-5
clone size: NA
V gene: TRBV4-1
CDR3 protein: CASSQEARVSQPQHF
CDR3 DNA: TGCGCCAGCAGCCAAGAAGCAAGGGTCTCTCAGCCCCAGCATTTT

CDR3 length: 15
D gene: NA
J gene: TRBJ1-5
clone size: once
V gene: TRBV6-2/TRBV6-3
CDR3 protein: CASSYAGSYRQPQHF
CDR3 DNA: TGTGCCAGCAGTTACGCGGGGTCGTACCGGCAGCCCCAGCATTTT

CDR3 length: 13
D gene: NA
J gene: TRBJ2-7
clone size: few
V gene: TRBV7-9
CDR3 protein: CASTDRRTYEQYF
CDR3 DNA: TGTGCCAGCACAGACAGGCGAACCTACGAGCAGTACTTC

CDR3 length: 13
D gene: NA
J gene: TRBJ1-2
clone size: few
V gene: TRBV20-1
CDR3 protein: CSARKGRLEGYTF
CDR3 DNA: TGCAGTGCTAGGAAGGGACGACTGGAGGGCTACACCTTC

CDR3 length: 17
D gene: TRBD2
J gene: TRBJ2-1
clone size: few
V gene: TRBV4-1
CDR3 protein: CASSHLISGLAGNEQFF
CDR3 DNA: TGCGCCAGCAGCCACTTAATTTCCGGACTAGCCGGGAATGAGCAGTTCTTC

CDR3 length: 14
D gene: NA
J gene: TRBJ1-1
clone size: few
V gene: TRBV28
CDR3 protein: CASTPGTKNTEAFF
CDR3 DNA: TGTGCCAGCACCCCCGGGACCAAGAACACTGAAGCTTTCTTT

CDR3 length: 14
D gene: NA
J gene: TRBJ2-3
clone size: NA
V gene: TRBV27
CDR3 protein: CASKGLEFWDTQYF
CDR3 DNA: TGTGCCAGCAAAGGACTGGAGTTTTGGGATACGCAGTATTTT

CDR3 length: 12
D gene: NA
J gene: TRBJ2-5
clone size: few
V gene: TRBV4-1
CDR3 protein: CASSGLRGTQYF
CDR3 DNA: TGCGCCAGCAGCGGCCTTCGGGGGACCCAGTACTTC

CDR3 length: 12
D gene: NA
J gene: TRBJ1-1
clone size: NA
V gene: TRBV29-1
CDR3 protein: CSVEDGRLEAFF
CDR3 DNA: TGCAGCGTTGAAGACGGCAGGCTTGAAGCTTTCTTT

CDR3 length: 14
D gene: NA
J gene: TRBJ2-4
clone size: few
V gene: TRBV6-5
CDR3 protein: CASSSHDKKNIQYF
CDR3 DNA: TGTGCCAGCAGTTCTCATGACAAGAAAAACATTCAGTACTTC

CDR3 length: 13
D gene: NA
J gene: TRBJ2-7
clone size: NA
V gene: TRBV2
CDR3 protein: CASSGPFFGEQYF
CDR3 DNA: TGTGCCAGCAGTGGCCCCTTTTTTGGGGAGCAGTACTTC

CDR3 length: 12
D gene: TRBD1
J gene: TRBJ2-3
clone size: few
V gene: TRBV19
CDR3 protein: CASDRGGDTQYF
CDR3 DNA: TGTGCTTCGGACAGGGGAGGAGATACGCAGTATTTT

CDR3 length: 15
D gene: NA
J gene: TRBJ2-3
clone size: many
V gene: TRBV5-1
CDR3 protein: CASSLTGKGADTQYF
CDR3 DNA: TGCGCCAGCAGCCTAACGGGAAAAGGCGCAGATACGCAGTATTTT

CDR3 length: 11
D gene: NA
J gene: TRBJ1-1
clone size: NA
V gene: TRBV18
CDR3 protein: CASSSQAEAFF
CDR3 DNA: TGTGCCAGCTCGTCTCAGGCAGAAGCTTTCTTT

CDR3 length: 15
D gene: NA
J gene: TRBJ2-1
clone size: few
V gene: TRBV5-1
CDR3 protein: CASTPGGAAYNEQFF
CDR3 DNA: TGCGCCAGCACCCCTGGGGGGGCCGCCTACAATGAGCAGTTCTTC

CDR3 length: 12
D gene: TRBD2
J gene: TRBJ2-1
clone size: few
V gene: TRBV4-1
CDR3 protein: CASSTPGGRPFF
CDR3 DNA: TGCGCCAGCAGCACCCCCGGCGGGAGACCGTTCTTC

CDR3 length: 13
D gene: NA
J gene: TRBJ1-1
clone size: NA
V gene: TRBV10-3
CDR3 protein: CAINLGRNTEAFF
CDR3 DNA: TGTGCCATCAATCTCGGACGGAACACTGAAGCTTTCTTT

CDR3 length: 12
D gene: NA
J gene: TRBJ2-7
clone size: many
V gene: TRBV29-1
CDR3 protein: CSVDSGTWEQYF
CDR3 DNA: TGCAGCGTTGACTCCGGGACTTGGGAGCAGTACTTC